A selection of T cell receptor beta chains follows, all from one sample in a study of blood T cell repertoires in COVID-19. The assay was immunoSEQ multiplex PCR, and TCRdb's table has in-frame clones only and misses some. This sample has approximately 90,000 clones, with 80% found just once. Sequenced sample: peripheral blood. The receptors here all came from a woman of 80 years or more with acute or convalescent COVID-19. Both conserved end residues are part of each CDR3. The D gene is left open where the match is weak. Clone size, where shown, is once, few, many, or a class for clones that have expanded.

size	length	V	J	D	CDR3
.	18	TRBV6-2/TRBV6-3	TRBJ2-7	TRBD2	CASSYTGLAVYSLNEQYF
.	13	TRBV6-5	TRBJ1-2	.	CASSYIREHGYTF
.	15	TRBV19	TRBJ2-7	TRBD1	CASSIGGTGNYEQYF
.	13	TRBV30	TRBJ2-3	TRBD2	CAWRGGGTDTQYF
.	15	TRBV7-2	TRBJ2-2	.	CASSLSVSDSGELFF
.	14	TRBV30	TRBJ2-1	.	CAWETGVSYNEQFF
.	13	TRBV14	TRBJ1-2	.	CASSPFIRAGYTF
.	15	TRBV11-2	TRBJ2-5	TRBD2	CASSSTSGYQETQYF
.	16	TRBV6-1	TRBJ2-5	TRBD1	CASSELWTGLGETQYF
.	14	TRBV18	TRBJ1-2	.	CASSLPEAGYGYTF
.	15	TRBV11-3	TRBJ1-1	TRBD1	CASSPGDRGITEAFF
.	15	TRBV28	TRBJ1-3	.	CASSLGGETGNTIYF
.	15	TRBV7-9	TRBJ1-1	TRBD1	CASSLARTGVTEAFF
.	18	TRBV27	TRBJ1-2	.	CASSPLTPQGSFNYGYTF
once	11	TRBV18	TRBJ2-1	TRBD2	CVGKAGDEQFF
once	16	TRBV10-3	TRBJ2-3	TRBD2	CAISGHIAGGTDTQYF
.	11	TRBV7-9	TRBJ1-1	.	CASSYFTEAFF
.	15	TRBV6-5	TRBJ2-1	TRBD1	CASSKPGQGYNEQFF
.	13	TRBV14	TRBJ2-1	TRBD2	CASSPGLGRGQFF
.	17	TRBV18	TRBJ2-2	TRBD1	CASSRPTGARYTGELFF
.	15	TRBV5-1	TRBJ1-2	TRBD1	CASSLGTGITYGYTF
few	13	TRBV29-1	TRBJ1-3	.	CSVLGRSGNTIYF
.	21	TRBV4-2	TRBJ2-1	TRBD2	CASSQDNALAGLVSSYNEQFF
.	15	TRBV7-9	TRBJ2-3	.	CASTQLTGGIDTQYF
.	12	TRBV3-1/TRBV3-2	TRBJ1-3	.	CASSPVGNTIYF
.	15	TRBV18	TRBJ2-3	.	CASSPPGTHTDTQYF
few	17	TRBV12-5	TRBJ2-3	.	CASGAEGEGLGPDTQYF
.	14	TRBV15	TRBJ2-6	.	CATGPKSGANVLTF
.	19	TRBV14	TRBJ2-7	TRBD2	CASSQDRLAGPKGLYEQYF
.	15	TRBV24-1	TRBJ2-1	TRBD1	CATSDPGQGVNEQFF
.	13	TRBV7-8	TRBJ1-5	.	CASSLQGRQPQHF
once	14	TRBV9	TRBJ1-4	.	CASTPRGGNEKLFF
.	23	TRBV27	TRBJ2-4	TRBD1	CASSPLNPNRQGARVLAKNIQYF
.	15	TRBV20-1	TRBJ2-1	.	CSASTRNQGGNEQFF
.	15	TRBV5-6	TRBJ2-3	TRBD1	CASSLRQGRTDTQYF
.	13	TRBV5-1	TRBJ1-2	.	CASSLDRVGGYTF
.	16	TRBV4-1	TRBJ1-1	.	CASSQERSQMNTEAFF
.	17	TRBV7-9	TRBJ1-5	TRBD1	CASSTGTGGTLSEPQHF
.	16	TRBV5-4	TRBJ2-1	TRBD1	CASSFPGTGAPDEQFF
few	14	TRBV5-1	TRBJ2-1	.	CASSLSSDYNEQFF
few	15	TRBV6-1	TRBJ2-5	TRBD1	CASSDRDRGQETQYF
.	13	TRBV7-2	TRBJ1-6	.	CASSFDGNSPLHF
.	13	TRBV6-5	TRBJ1-2	TRBD1	CASSYSTGVGYTF
.	14	TRBV7-9	TRBJ1-2	.	CASSRLDLNYGYTF
once	15	TRBV29-1	TRBJ1-1	TRBD1	CSVEDLVTGFTEAFF
.	12	TRBV18	TRBJ2-7	.	CASSPGNYEQYF
.	15	TRBV5-1	TRBJ2-6	.	CASSLYRSGANVLTF
.	15	TRBV5-6	TRBJ1-2	.	CASSFTGGGDYGYTF
once	13	TRBV12-3/TRBV12-4	TRBJ1-1	.	CASSLQVNTEAFF
.	15	TRBV29-1	TRBJ2-7	.	CSVDYRKESSYEQYF
.	15	TRBV5-1	TRBJ1-3	.	CASSLRTDSGNTIYF
once	16	TRBV18	TRBJ1-1	.	CASSPRGGKRDTEAFF
.	12	TRBV10-3	TRBJ2-3	TRBD2	CAISGLEDTQYF
.	13	TRBV12-3/TRBV12-4	TRBJ2-2	.	CHSWDSNTGELFF
.	16	TRBV5-1	TRBJ2-3	TRBD2	CASSLGVAGGPDTQYF
.	11	TRBV21-1	TRBJ2-5	.	CAPRCGETQYF
.	15	TRBV10-2	TRBJ2-1	.	CASSEQRTSYNEQFF